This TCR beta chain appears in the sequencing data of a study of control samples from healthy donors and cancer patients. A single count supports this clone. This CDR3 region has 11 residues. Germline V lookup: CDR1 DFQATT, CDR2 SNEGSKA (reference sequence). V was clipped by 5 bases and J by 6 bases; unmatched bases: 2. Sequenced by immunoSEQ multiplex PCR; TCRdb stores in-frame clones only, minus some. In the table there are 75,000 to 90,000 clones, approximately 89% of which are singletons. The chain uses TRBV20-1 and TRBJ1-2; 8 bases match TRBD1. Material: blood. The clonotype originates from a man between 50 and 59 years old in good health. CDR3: CSAWTGHGYTF. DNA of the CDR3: TGCAGTGCTTGGACAGGGCATGGCTACACCTTC.